This TCR beta chain originates from a study of cytomegalovirus exposure and HLA in healthy donors. Study-wide background: Earlier results showed 120 million or so unique TCR beta sequences derived from approximately 170 million T cells.

Study conclusions and caveats: One variant, a missense change in DCLRE1C, was linked in a later analysis to TCR beta V- and J-gene trimming. Presence/absence comparisons presumed near-even sequencing depth among donors.

Turning to this clone: The antigen remains unidentified.

Per the germline V gene, CDR1 is SGHDT and CDR2 is YYEEEE. This CDR3 contains 16 residues. Primers: 60 Vbeta forward and 13 Jbeta reverse. Here immunoSEQ multiplex PCR was the method, and the copy in TCRdb shows in-frame clones only, minus some. The top ten hold 1.3% of the sample, which has 200,000 to 250,000 clones, around 85% seen once. The chain has TRBV5-6 and TRBJ2-5, with 7 bases lining up with TRBD2. The DNA matches TRBJ2-7 better at its end, which makes the J call doubtful. The origin of this receptor is a human donor in good health. Material for sequencing was PBMCs. The DNA of the CDR3 is TGTGCCAGCAGCTTCCGATCGGGAGGCAAGTCCTACGAGCAGTACTTC. The encoded protein is CASSFRSGGKSYEQYF.